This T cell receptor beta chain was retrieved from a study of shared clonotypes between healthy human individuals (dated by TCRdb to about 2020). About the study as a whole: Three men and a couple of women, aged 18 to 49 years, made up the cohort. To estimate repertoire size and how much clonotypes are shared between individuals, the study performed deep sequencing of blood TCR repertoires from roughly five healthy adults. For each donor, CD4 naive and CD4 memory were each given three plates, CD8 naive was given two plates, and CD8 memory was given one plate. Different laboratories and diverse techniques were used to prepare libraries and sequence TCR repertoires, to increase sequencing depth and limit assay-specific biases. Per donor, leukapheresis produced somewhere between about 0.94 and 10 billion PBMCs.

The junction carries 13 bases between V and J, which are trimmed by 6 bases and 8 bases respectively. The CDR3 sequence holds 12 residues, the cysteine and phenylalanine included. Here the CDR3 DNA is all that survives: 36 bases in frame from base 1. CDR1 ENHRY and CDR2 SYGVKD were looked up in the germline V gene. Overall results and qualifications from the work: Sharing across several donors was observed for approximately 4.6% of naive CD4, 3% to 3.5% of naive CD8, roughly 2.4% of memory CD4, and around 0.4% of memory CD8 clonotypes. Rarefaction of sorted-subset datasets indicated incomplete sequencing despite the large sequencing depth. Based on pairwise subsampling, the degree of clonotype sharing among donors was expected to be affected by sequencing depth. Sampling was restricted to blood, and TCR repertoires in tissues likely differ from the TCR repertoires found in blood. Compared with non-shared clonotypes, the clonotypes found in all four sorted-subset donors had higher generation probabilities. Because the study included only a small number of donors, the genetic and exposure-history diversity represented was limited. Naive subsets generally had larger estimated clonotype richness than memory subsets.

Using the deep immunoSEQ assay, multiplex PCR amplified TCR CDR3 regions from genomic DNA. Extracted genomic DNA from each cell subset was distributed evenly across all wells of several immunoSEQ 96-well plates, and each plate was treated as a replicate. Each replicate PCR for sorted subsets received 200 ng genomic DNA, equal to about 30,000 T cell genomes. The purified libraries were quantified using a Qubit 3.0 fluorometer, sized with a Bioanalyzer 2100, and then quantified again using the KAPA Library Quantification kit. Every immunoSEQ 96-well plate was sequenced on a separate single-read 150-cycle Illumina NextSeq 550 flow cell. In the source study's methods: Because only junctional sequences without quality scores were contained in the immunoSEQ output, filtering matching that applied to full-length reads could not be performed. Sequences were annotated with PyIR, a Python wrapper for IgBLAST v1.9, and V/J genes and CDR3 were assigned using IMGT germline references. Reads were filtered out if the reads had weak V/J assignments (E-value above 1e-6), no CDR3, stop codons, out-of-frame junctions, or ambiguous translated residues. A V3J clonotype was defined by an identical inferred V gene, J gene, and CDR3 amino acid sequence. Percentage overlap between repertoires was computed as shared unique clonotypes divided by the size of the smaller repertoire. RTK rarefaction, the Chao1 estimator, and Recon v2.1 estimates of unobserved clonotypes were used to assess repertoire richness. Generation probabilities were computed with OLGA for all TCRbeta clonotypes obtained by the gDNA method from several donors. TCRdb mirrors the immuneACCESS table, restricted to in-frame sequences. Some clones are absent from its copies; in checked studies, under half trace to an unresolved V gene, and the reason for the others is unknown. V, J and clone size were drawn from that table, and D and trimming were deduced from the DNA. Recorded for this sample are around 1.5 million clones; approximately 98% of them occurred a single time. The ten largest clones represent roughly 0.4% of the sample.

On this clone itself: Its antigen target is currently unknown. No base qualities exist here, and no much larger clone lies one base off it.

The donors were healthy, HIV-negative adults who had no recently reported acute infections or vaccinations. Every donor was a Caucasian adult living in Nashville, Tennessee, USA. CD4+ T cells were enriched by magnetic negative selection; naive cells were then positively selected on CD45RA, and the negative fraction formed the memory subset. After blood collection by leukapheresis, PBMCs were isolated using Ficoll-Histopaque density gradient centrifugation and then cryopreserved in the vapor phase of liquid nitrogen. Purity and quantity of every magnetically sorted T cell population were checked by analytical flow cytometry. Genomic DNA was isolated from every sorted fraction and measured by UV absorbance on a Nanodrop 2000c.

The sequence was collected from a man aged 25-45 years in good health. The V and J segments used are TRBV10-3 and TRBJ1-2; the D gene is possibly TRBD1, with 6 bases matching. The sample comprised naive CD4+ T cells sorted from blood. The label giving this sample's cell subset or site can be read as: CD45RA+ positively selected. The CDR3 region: CAISSGQQGYTF. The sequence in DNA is TGTGCCATCAGCAGTGGACAGCAGGGCTACACCTTC.